This T cell receptor (beta chain) stems from a study of OX40 agonist ivuxolimab in advanced cancers. Across the study: Patients in the trial were receiving intravenous ivuxolimab every 2 weeks, at doses of 0.01 to 10 mg/kg. Overall study findings and caveats: Doses of 0.1 to 3.0 mg/kg were accompanied by clonal expansion of CD4+ and CD8+ blood T cells by week 6.

Clones were read by immunoSEQ multiplex PCR, and TCRdb kept only the in-frame ones, dropping some. The sample includes tens of thousands of clones, roughly 83% seen only once; the top ten take 25%. Turning to this clone: Its antigen remains unidentified.

Autoimmune disease history or systemic immunosuppression was exclusionary. This clonotype was obtained from an adult with an advanced solid tumor such as melanoma, head and neck, liver or kidney cancer. This sample comprised CD4+ or CD8+ T cells sorted from blood, obtained in a trial of the OX40 agonist ivuxolimab.

CDR3 loop: CASSSGTGTSYEQYF. The CDR3 DNA reads as TGTGCCAGCAGCTCGGGGACAGGGACTTCCTACGAGCAGTACTTC. V usage is TRBV7-8 and J usage is TRBJ2-7; 9 positions agree with TRBD1. The ends lost 4 bases at V and 1 base at J; junction bases unmatched: 5. The CDR3 runs to 15 residues. Germline loops: CDR1 SGHVS, CDR2 FQNEAQ.